This T cell receptor (beta chain) was captured in a study of early T cells in non-severe SARS-CoV-2 infection. Tagging with unique molecular identifiers was applied to individual cDNA molecules. In TCRdb, the 5' RACE reads were re-called with MiXCR into one record per CDR3 protein. The sample lists 55,000 to 65,000 distinct CDR3 sequences; less than 15% were seen once. The CDR3 totals 16 residues. Germline-derived CDR1 and CDR2 are SEHNR and FQNEAQ (reference sequence). With 5 bases removed from V and 7 bases from J, the gap between germline ends came to 18 bases. This clonotype was observed a single time.

Sequenced here: whole blood, sampled at baseline. This TCR was recovered from an adult who was a healthcare worker with PCR-confirmed SARS-CoV-2 infection or an uninfected control (not recorded which). The chain joins TRBV7-9 to TRBJ1-6; weak D call: TRBD1 (5 bases). The CDR3 reads CASSRDHSRKNSPLHF. CDR3 nucleotides: TGTGCCAGCAGCCGGGACCACAGCCGGAAGAATTCACCCCTCCACTTT.